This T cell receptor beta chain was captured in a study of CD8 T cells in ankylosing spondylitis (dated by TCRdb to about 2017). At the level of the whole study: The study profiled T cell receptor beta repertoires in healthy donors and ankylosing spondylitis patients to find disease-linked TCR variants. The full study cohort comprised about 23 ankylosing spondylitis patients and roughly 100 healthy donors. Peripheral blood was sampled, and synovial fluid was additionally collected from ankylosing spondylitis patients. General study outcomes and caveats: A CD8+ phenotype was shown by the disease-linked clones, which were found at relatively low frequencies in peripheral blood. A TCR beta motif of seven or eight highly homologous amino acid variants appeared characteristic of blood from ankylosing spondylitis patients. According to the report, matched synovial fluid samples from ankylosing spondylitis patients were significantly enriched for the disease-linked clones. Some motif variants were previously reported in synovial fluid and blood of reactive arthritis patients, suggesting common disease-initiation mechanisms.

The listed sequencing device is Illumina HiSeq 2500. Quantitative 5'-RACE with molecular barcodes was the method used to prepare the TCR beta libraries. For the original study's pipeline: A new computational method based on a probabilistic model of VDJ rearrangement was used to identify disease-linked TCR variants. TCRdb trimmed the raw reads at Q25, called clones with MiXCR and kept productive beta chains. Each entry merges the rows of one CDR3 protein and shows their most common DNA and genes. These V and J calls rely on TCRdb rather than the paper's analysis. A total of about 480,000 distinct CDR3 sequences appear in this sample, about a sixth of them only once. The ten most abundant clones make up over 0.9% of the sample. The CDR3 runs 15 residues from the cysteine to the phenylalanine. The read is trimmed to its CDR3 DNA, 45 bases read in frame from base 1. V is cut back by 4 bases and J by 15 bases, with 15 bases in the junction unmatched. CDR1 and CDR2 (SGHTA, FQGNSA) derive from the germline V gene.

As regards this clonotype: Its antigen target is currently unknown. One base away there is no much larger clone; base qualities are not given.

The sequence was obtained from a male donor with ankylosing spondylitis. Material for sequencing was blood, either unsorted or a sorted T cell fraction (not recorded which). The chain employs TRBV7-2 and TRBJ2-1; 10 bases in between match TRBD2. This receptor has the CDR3 CASSSTSGTSERAFF. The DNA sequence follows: TGTGCCAGCAGCTCCACGTCCGGGACTAGCGAAAGGGCGTTCTTC.